Reported below is one T cell receptor beta chain. As yet, its antigen is unknown. Assay used: immunoSEQ multiplex PCR; TCRdb lists only in-frame clones, some missing. The repertoire holds 2 million to 2.5 million clones, about 95% seen once, with around 1.1% in the top ten. The sample comes from a study of shared clonotypes between healthy human individuals. General study results and limits: Richness estimates generally favored naive over memory subsets. Among non-shared clonotypes, generation probabilities were lower than among those shared by all four donors.

V lost 7 bases, J lost 3 bases, and 11 bases lay in between. This CDR3 is 13 amino acids long. Germline CDR1 SNHLY, CDR2 FYNNEI. Naive CD8 populations comprised CD45RO-negative cells positively selected for CCR7, excluding terminally differentiated effector memory CD45RA+ cells. The J gene is TRBJ2-3, the V gene TRBV2; TRBD1 might be the D (6 bases). This sequence was found in a young man in good health. Sequencing used naive CD8+ T cells sorted from blood. CDR3 in amino acids: CASIPDSTDTQYF. The CDR3 coding sequence is TGTGCCAGCATCCCGGACAGTACAGATACGCAGTATTTT.